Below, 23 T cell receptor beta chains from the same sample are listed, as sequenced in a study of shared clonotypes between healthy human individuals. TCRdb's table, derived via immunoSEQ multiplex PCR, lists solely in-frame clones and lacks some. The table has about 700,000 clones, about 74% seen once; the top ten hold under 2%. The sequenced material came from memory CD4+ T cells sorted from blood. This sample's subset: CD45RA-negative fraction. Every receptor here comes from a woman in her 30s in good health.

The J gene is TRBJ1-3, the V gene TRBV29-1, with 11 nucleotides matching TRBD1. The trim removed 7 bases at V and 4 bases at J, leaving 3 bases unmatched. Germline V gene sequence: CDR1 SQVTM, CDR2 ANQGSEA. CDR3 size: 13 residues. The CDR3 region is CSGRTGGGNTIYF. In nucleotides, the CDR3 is TGCAGCGGTAGGACAGGGGGCGGAAACACCATATATTTT.

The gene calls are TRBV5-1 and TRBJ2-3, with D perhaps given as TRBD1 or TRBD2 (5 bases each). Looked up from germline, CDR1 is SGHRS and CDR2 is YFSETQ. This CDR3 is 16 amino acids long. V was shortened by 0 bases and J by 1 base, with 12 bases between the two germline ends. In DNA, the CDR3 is TGCGCCAGCAGCTTGGGAGCGGTAGGGGGCACAGATACGCAGTATTTT. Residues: CASSLGAVGGTDTQYF.

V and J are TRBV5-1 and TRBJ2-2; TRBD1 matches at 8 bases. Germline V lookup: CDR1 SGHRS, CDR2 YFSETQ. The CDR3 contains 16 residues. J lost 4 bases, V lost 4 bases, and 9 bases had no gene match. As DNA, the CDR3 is TGCGCCAGCAGCCCGCAGGGGGCGTATGTCACCGGGGAGCTGTTTTTT. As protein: CASSPQGAYVTGELFF.

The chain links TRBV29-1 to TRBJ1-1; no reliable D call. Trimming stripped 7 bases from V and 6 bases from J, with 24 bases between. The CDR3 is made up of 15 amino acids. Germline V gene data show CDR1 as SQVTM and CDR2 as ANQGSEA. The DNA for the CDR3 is TGCAGCGCCATGTCCGGGAGCTCCCGGGTGGCTGAAGCTTTCTTT. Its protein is CSAMSGSSRVAEAFF.

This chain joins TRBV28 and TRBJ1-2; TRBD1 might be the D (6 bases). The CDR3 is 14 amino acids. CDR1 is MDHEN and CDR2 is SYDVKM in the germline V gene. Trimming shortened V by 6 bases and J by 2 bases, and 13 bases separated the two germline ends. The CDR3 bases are TGTGCCAGCAGACTGACAGGTTACAACTATGGCTACACCTTC. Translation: CASRLTGYNYGYTF.

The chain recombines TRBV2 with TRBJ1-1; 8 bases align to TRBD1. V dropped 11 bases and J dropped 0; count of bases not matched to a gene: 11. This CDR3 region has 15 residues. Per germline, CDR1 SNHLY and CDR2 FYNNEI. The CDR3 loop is CASGQDEWMNTEAFF. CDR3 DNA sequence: TGTGCCTCGGGACAGGACGAGTGGATGAACACTGAAGCTTTCTTT.

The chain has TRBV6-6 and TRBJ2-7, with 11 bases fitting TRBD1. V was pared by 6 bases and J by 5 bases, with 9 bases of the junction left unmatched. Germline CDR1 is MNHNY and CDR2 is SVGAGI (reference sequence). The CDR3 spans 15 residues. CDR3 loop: CASSQPDRGPDEQYF. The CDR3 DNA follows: TGTGCCAGCAGCCAACCGGACAGGGGGCCCGACGAGCAGTACTTC.

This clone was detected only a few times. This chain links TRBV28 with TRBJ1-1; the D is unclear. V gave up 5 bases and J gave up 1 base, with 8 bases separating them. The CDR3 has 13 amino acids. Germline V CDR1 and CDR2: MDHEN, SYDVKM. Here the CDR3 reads CASSAGKNTEAFF. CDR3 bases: TGTGCCAGCAGTGCGGGTAAGAACACTGAAGCTTTCTTT.

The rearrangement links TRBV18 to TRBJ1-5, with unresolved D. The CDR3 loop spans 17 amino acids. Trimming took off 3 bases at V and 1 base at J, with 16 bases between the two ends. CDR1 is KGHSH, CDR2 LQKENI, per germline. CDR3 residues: CASSPPEGSGSNQPQHF. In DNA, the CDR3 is TGTGCCAGCTCACCCCCCGAGGGTTCTGGGAGCAATCAGCCCCAGCATTTT.

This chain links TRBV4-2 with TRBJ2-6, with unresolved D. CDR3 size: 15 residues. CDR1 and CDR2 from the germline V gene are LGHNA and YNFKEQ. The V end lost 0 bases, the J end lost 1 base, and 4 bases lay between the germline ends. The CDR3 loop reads CASSQDLSGANVLTF. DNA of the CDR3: TGTGCCAGCAGCCAAGATCTGTCTGGGGCCAACGTCCTGACTTTC.

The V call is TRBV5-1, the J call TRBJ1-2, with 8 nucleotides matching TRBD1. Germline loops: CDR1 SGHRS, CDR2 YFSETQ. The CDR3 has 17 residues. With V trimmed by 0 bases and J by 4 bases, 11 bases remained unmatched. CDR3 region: CASSLAGQGGQFYGYTF. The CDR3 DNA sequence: TGCGCCAGCAGCTTGGCCGGACAGGGAGGGCAGTTCTATGGCTACACCTTC.

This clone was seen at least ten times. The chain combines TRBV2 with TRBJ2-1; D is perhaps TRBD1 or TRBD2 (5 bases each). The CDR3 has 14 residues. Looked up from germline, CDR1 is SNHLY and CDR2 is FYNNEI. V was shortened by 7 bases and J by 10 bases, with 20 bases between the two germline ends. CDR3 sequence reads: CASTDLRGPGEQFF. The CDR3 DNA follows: TGTGCCAGCACTGACCTCCGGGGCCCGGGGGAGCAGTTCTTC.

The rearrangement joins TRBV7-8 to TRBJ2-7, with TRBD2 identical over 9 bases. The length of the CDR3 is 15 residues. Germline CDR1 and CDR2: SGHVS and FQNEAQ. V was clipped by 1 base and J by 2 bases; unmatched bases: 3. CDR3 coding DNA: TGTGCCAGCAGCTTAGGGGGACTAGCAGCCTACGAGCAGTACTTC. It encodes CASSLGGLAAYEQYF.

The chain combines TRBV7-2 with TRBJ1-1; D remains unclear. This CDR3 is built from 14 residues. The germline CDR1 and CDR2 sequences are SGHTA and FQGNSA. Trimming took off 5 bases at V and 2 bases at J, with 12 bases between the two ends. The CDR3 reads CASSKRTANTEAFF. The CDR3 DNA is TGTGCCAGCAGCAAACGGACGGCCAACACTGAAGCTTTCTTT.

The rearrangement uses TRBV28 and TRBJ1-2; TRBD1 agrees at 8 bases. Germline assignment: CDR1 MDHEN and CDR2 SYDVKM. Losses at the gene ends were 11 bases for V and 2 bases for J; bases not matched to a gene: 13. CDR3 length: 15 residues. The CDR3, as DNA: TGTGCCTGTATGGCAGCCGGGACAGGCAACTATGGCTACACCTTC. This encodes CACMAAGTGNYGYTF.

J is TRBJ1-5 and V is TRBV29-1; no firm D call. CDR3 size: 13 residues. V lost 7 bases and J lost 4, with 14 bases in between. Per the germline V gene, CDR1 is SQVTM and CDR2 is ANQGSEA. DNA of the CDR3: TGCAGCGCCCGAACGAGGGCTAATCAGCCCCAGCATTTT. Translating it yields CSARTRANQPQHF.

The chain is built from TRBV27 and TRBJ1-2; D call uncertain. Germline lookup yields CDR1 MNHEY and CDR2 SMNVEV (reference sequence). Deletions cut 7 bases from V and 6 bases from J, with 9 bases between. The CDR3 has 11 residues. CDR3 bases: TGTGCCAGCAACCCTCAGGATGGCTACACCTTC. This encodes CASNPQDGYTF.

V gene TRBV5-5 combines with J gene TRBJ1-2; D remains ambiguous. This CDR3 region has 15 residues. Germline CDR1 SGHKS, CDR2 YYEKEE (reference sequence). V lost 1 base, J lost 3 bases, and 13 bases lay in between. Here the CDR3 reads CASSLLGRADYGYTF. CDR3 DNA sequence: TGTGCCAGCAGCTTGCTCGGCAGAGCCGACTATGGCTACACCTTC.

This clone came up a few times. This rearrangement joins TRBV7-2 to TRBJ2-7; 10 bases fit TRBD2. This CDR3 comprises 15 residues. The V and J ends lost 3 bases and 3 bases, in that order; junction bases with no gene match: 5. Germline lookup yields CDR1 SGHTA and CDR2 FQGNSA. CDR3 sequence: CASSLPGLASYEQYF. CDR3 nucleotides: TGTGCCAGCAGCTTGCCGGGACTAGCGAGCTACGAGCAGTACTTC.

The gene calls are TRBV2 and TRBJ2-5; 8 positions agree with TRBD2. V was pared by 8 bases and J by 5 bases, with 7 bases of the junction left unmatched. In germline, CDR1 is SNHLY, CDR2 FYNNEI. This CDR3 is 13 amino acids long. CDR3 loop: CASGSLADETQYF. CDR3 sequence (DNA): TGTGCCAGCGGGTCACTAGCGGACGAGACCCAGTACTTC.

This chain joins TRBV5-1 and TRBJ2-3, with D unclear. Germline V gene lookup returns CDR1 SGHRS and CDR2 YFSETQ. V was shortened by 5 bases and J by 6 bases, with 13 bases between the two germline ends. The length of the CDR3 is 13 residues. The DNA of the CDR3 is TGCGCCAGCAGAGTAAGTCCTCAGGATACGCAGTATTTT. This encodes CASRVSPQDTQYF.

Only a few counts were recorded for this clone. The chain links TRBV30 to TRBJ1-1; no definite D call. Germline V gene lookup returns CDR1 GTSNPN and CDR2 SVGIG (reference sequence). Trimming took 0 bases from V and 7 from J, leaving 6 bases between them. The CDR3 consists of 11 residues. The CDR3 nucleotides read TGTGCCTGGAGTGTAAAAATTGAAGCTTTCTTT. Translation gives CAWSVKIEAFF.

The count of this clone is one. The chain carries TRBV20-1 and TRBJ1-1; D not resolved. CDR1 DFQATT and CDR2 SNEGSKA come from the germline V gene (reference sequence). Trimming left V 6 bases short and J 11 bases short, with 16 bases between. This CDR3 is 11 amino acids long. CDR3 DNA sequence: TGCAGTGCCAAAGTTCGGGATAGGGCTTTCTTT. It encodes CSAKVRDRAFF.